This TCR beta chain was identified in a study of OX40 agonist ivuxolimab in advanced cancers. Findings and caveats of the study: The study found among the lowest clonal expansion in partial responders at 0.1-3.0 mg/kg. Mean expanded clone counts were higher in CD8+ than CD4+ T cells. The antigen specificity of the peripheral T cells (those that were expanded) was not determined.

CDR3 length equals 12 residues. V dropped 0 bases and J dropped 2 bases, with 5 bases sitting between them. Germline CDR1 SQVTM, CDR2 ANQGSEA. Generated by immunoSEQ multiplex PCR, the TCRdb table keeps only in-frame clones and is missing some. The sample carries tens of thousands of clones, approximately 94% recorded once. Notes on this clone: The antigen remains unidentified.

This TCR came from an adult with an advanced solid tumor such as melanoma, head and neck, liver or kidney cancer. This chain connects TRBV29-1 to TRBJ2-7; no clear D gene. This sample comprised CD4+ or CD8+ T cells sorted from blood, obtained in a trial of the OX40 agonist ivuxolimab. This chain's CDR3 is CSVEDTPYEQYF. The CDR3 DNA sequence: TGCAGCGTTGAAGACACTCCCTACGAGCAGTACTTC.